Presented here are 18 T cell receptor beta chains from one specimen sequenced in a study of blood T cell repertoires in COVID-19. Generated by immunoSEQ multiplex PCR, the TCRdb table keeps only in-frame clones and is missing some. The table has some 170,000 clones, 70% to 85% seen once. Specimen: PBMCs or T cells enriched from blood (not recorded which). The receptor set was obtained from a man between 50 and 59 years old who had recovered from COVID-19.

Written as DNA, the CDR3 is TGTGCCAGTAGTCCGCCGGGGAGCAGGTCAACTAATGAAAAACTGTTTTTT. It yields the protein CASSPPGSRSTNEKLFF. The genes are TRBV19 and TRBJ1-4; no reliable D call. CDR1 and CDR2 (germline): LNHDA, SQIVND (reference sequence). V shed 5 bases and J shed 0 bases, with 16 bases lying between them. This CDR3 comprises 17 residues.

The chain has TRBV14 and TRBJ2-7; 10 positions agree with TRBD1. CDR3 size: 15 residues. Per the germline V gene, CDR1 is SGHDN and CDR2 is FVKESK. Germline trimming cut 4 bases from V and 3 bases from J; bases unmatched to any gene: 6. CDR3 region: CASSRPGTGDYEQYF. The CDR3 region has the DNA TGTGCCAGCAGCCGGCCCGGGACAGGGGACTACGAGCAGTACTTC.

The CDR3 reads CASSLSGETQYF. In DNA, the CDR3 is TGTGCCAGCAGCTTGAGCGGGGAGACCCAGTACTTC. J is TRBJ2-5 and V is TRBV5-4; TRBD2 might be the D (6 bases). V lost 1 base to trimming and J lost 5 bases, with 6 bases between them. This CDR3 spans 12 amino acids. CDR1 is SGHNT, CDR2 YYREEE, per germline (reference sequence).

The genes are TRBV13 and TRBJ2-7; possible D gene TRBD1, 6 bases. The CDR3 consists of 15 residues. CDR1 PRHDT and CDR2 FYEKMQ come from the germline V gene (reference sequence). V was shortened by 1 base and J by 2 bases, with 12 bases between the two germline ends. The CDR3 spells CASSLVGQPAYEQYF. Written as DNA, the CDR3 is TGTGCCAGCAGCTTAGTCGGACAGCCTGCCTACGAGCAGTACTTC.

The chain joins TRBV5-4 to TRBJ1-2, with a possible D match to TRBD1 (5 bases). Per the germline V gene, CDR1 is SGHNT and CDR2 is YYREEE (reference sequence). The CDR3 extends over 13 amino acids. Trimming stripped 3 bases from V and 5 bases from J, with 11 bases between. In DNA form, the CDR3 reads TGTGCCAGCAGCTACGACAGTTTATATGGCTACACCTTC. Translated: CASSYDSLYGYTF.

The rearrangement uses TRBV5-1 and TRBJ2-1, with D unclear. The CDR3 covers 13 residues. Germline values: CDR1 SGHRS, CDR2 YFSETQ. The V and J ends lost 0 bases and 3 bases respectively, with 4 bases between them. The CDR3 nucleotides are TGCGCCAGCAGCTTGGGAGGCTACAATGAGCAGTTCTTC. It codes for CASSLGGYNEQFF.

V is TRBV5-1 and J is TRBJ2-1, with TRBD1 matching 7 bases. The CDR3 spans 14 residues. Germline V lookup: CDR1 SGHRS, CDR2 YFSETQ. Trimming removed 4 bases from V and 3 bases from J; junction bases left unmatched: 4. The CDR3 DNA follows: TGCGCCAGCAGCCCGGACAGGTTCTACAATGAGCAGTTCTTC. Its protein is CASSPDRFYNEQFF.

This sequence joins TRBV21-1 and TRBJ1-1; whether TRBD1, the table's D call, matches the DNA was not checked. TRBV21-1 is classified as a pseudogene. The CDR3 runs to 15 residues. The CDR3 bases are TGTGCCAGCAGCAAAGTGTCGACAGGCAACACTGAAGCTTTCTTT. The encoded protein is CASSKVSTGNTEAFF.

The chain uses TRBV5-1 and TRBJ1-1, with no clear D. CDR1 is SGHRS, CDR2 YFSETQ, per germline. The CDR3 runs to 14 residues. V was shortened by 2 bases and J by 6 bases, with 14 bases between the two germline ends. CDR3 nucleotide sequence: TGCGCCAGCAGCTTCCCGGGGTCGCCGGCTGAAGCTTTCTTT. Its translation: CASSFPGSPAEAFF.

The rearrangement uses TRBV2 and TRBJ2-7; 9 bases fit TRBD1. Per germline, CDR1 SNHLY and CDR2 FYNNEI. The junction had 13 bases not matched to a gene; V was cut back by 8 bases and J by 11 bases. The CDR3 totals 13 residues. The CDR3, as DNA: TGTGCCAGCGGCCTCTCCGGGACAGGGAAGGAGTACTTC. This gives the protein CASGLSGTGKEYF.

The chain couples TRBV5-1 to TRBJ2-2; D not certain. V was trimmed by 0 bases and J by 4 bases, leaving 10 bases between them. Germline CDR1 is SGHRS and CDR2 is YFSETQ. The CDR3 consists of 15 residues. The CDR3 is CASSLALPGTGELFF. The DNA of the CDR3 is TGCGCCAGCAGCTTGGCCTTACCGGGCACCGGGGAGCTGTTTTTT.

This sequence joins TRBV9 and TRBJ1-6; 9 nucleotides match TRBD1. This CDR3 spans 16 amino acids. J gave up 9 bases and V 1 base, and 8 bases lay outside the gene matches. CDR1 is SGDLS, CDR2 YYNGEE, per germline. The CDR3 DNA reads TGTGCCAGCAGCGTAAATTGGGACAGGGACAGTTCACCCCTCCACTTT. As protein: CASSVNWDRDSSPLHF.

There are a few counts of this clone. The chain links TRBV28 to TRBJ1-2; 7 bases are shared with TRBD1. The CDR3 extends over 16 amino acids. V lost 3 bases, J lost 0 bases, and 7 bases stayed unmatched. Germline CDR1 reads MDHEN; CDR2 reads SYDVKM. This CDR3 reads CASSLGTASANYGYTF. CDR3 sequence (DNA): TGTGCCAGCAGTTTGGGGACAGCGTCAGCTAACTATGGCTACACCTTC.

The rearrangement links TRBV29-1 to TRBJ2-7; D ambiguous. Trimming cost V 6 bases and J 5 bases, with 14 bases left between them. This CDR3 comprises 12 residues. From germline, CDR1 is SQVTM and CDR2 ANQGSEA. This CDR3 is CSVIREAHEQYF. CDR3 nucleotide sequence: TGCAGCGTGATTAGAGAGGCCCACGAGCAGTACTTC.

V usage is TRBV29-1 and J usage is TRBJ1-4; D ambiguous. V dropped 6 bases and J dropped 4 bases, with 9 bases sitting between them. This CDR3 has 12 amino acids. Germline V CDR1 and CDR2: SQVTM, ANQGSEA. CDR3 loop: CSVTMVNEKLFF. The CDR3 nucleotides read TGCAGCGTAACTATGGTTAATGAAAAACTGTTTTTT.

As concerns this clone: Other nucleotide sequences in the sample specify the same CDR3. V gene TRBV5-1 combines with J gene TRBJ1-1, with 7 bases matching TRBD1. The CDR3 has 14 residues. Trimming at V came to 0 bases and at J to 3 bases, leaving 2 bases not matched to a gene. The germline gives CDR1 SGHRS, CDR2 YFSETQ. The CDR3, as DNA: TGCGCCAGCAGCTTGGGGGACAGATACACTGAAGCTTTCTTT. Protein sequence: CASSLGDRYTEAFF.

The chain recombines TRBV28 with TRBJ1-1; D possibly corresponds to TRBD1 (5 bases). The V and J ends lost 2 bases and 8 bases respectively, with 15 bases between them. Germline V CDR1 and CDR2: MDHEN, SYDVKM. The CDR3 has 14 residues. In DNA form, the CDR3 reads TGTGCCAGCAGTTTACAGGGCAGTTTAGGCGAAGCTTTCTTT. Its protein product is CASSLQGSLGEAFF.

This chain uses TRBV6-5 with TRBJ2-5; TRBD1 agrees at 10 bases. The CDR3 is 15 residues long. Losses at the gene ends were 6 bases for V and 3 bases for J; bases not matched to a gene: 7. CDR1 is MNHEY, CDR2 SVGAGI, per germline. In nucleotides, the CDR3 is TGTGCCAGCAGCGGAACCGGGACAGGGGAAGAGACCCAGTACTTC. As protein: CASSGTGTGEETQYF.